The subject of this entry is one TCR beta chain. Its antigen target is currently unknown. No base qualities exist here, and no much larger clone lies one base off it. CDR1 and CDR2 (MNHEY, SVGAGI) derive from the germline V gene. V loses 5 bases of germline sequence and J loses 1 base, and the interval between the two ends is 10 bases. The CDR3, from cysteine to phenylalanine, totals 14 residues. CDR3 DNA only is kept here, 42 bases in frame from base 1. The data were taken from a study of glioma-infiltrating T cells after dendritic cell vaccination (dated by TCRdb to the mid-2010s). Background on the whole study: The cohort included some 15 glioblastoma patients drawn from Phase I and II dendritic cell vaccination trials, of whom 9 were newly diagnosed and 6 had recurrent disease. Between the early 2000s and the early 2010s, the patients were given dendritic cell vaccination pulsed with autologous tumor lysate. The vaccine consisted of monocyte-derived dendritic cells cultured less than nine days with IL-4 and GM-CSF, then pulsed overnight with autologous tumor lysate. Each patient got three intradermal injections of the dendritic cell vaccine, spaced at biweekly intervals, in the arm below the axilla. Deep sequencing of TCR beta CDR3 regions was used to quantify tumor-infiltrating lymphocyte content and compare tumor and blood repertoires in dendritic cell-vaccinated glioblastoma patients. Survival after dendritic cell vaccination was correlated with TCR sequencing metrics, including TIL content and tumor-blood repertoire overlap. Broader findings and caveats from the paper: The cohort was small and heterogeneous, only a few patients had full blood and tumor sets, and even fewer had initial-recurrent tumor pairs. The three-group TCR overlap response model was characterized as speculative, and prospective validation of the model was stated to be required. After dendritic cell vaccination, a higher estimated pretreatment TIL content predicted longer time to progression and overall survival. TCR clonality showed no direct relationship with survival, which suggests that a diverse polyclonal response may be important.

TCRB CDR3 regions were amplified from 2 to 2.5 ug genomic DNA, or all available DNA if less, using the immunoSEQ assay. Multiplex PCR used 60 forward primers for TCR V beta segments and 13 reverse primers for J beta segments. Synthetic control templates were spiked into each sample at limiting dilution to estimate reads per starting template. The Illumina HiSeq System generated 87 bp sequencing reads. Regarding the original processing steps: PCR and sequencing errors were removed by a nearest neighbor algorithm that merged closely related sequences. TCR overlap was defined as the percentage of unique tumor TCR beta sequences that were also present in the same patient's peripheral blood. As stored in TCRdb, this immuneACCESS dataset retains in-frame rearrangements with V and J assigned. A fraction of the clones does not appear; measured against another copy, unresolved V genes explain less than half of the discrepancy, and the remainder lacks a known reason. Clone size and V and J calls were adopted from that table, with D and trimming inferred from the DNA. Here the sample has fewer than 25,000 clones; nearly 90% occur a single time. The top ten constitute around 2.9% of the sample.

The time point label, read with the paper, signifies: after dendritic cell vaccination, including at tumor progression/relapse. To be selected, patients needed enough residual fresh-frozen tumor tissue and more than two years of available survival data. Although molecular status otherwise differed among the glioblastoma patients, no patient had an isocitrate dehydrogenase mutation. PBMC were collected before vaccination, two weeks after the third vaccination, and at tumor progression if tumor progression occurred. The Qiagen DNeasy Blood extraction Kit was used for extraction of genomic DNA. The receptor chain draws on TRBV6-5 and TRBJ2-3, with a tentative D gene TRBD1 over 6 matching bases. Sequencing was performed on blood, taken after dendritic cell vaccination. The TCR originated in a human donor with glioblastoma. The CDR3 reads CASSTGYGTDTQYF. The DNA sequence follows: TGTGCCAGCAGTACAGGGTACGGCACAGATACGCAGTATTTT.